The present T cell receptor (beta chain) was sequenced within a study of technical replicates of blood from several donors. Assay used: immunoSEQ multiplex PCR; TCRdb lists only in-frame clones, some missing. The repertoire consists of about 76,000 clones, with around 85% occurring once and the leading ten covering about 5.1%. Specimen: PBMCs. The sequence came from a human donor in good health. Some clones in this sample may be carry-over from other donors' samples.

The CDR3 nucleotides are TGTGCCAGCAGCGTCGGAGTAATCAGGGCAAGAGAAAATACTGAAGCTTTCTTT. It yields the protein CASSVGVIRARENTEAFF. V is TRBV5-4 and J is TRBJ1-1; tentative D call: TRBD1 (5 bases). V lost 4 bases and J 5 bases, leaving 27 bases between the germline ends. Germline V gene data show CDR1 as SGHNT and CDR2 as YYREEE (reference sequence). This CDR3 has 18 residues.